The next 28 T cell receptor beta chains were all read from a single sample in a study of cytomegalovirus exposure and HLA in healthy donors. Profiled with immunoSEQ multiplex PCR; TCRdb holds only in-frame clones, not every one. Of roughly 52,000 clones in the sample, roughly 93% were seen once. The sequencing input was PBMCs. These receptors were obtained from a young woman in good health and CMV-seropositive.

The chain joins TRBV4-3 to TRBJ2-7, with D tentatively TRBD1 (5 bases). The CDR3 covers 15 residues. CDR1 and CDR2 (germline): LGHNA, YSLEER. Trimming left V 0 bases short and J 4 bases short, with 13 bases between. As DNA, the CDR3 is TGCGCCAGCAGCCAAGACCTAGACAGACGATACGAGCAGTACTTC. The encoded protein is CASSQDLDRRYEQYF.

The chain uses TRBV2 and TRBJ1-1; 7 bases align to TRBD1. CDR1 is SNHLY and CDR2 is FYNNEI in the germline V gene. The V and J ends lost 7 bases and 6 bases, in that order; junction bases with no gene match: 11. The length of the CDR3 is 14 residues. The CDR3 region is CASTTQGPTAEAFF. Written as DNA, the CDR3 is TGTGCCAGCACCACACAGGGGCCGACGGCTGAAGCTTTCTTT.

The CDR3 region is CASSQAPTGIYNSPLHF. As DNA, the CDR3 is TGTGCCAGCAGCCAAGCTCCTACAGGGATCTATAATTCACCCCTCCACTTT. This rearrangement joins TRBV7-9 to TRBJ1-6, with a weak D call TRBD1 (6 bases). With 5 bases removed from V and 3 bases from J, the gap between germline ends came to 17 bases. This CDR3 is 17 amino acids long. Germline-derived CDR1 and CDR2 are SEHNR and FQNEAQ (reference sequence).

This clone was counted once. The J gene is TRBJ2-7, the V gene TRBV9; the match to TRBD1 covers 7 bases. CDR1 and CDR2 (germline): SGDLS, YYNGEE. The CDR3 is 16 amino acids. The trim removed 2 bases at V and 2 bases at J, leaving 10 bases unmatched. Here the CDR3 DNA reads TGTGCCAGCAGCGTGGGGTCGACCGGGACAGCCTACGAGCAGTACTTC. Its protein product is CASSVGSTGTAYEQYF.

The rearrangement links TRBV28 to TRBJ2-5; no reliable D call. The CDR3 consists of 13 residues. V lost 7 bases, J lost 5 bases, and 14 bases lay in between. Per the germline V gene, CDR1 is MDHEN and CDR2 is SYDVKM. The CDR3 coding sequence is TGTGCCAGCAACCAGGTTCCGAAGGAGACCCAGTACTTC. It yields the protein CASNQVPKETQYF.

This clone was found many times. The V call is TRBV7-9, the J call TRBJ2-5; D perhaps matches TRBD1 (5 bases). V dropped 8 bases and J dropped 4 bases, with 23 bases sitting between them. The CDR3 runs to 16 residues. CDR1 is SEHNR, CDR2 FQNEAQ, per germline (reference sequence). The CDR3 region has the DNA TGTGCCAGCCTACTGGGTGTGGGCAGGGTCGTAGAGACCCAGTACTTC. Its protein product is CASLLGVGRVVETQYF.

The chain carries TRBV5-4 and TRBJ2-7, with no clear D. The V end was cut by 0 bases, the J end by 6 bases, with 7 bases between. The CDR3 runs 12 residues. CDR1 and CDR2 from the germline V gene are SGHNT and YYREEE (reference sequence). CDR3 sequence reads: CASSLDLAEQYF. CDR3 DNA: TGTGCCAGCAGCTTGGACCTGGCCGAGCAGTACTTC.

This chain connects TRBV7-2 to TRBJ1-3; no clear D. This CDR3 has 13 residues. V gave up 4 bases and J gave up 3 bases, with 7 bases separating them. Looked up from germline, CDR1 is SGHTA and CDR2 is FQGNSA. CDR3 nucleotide sequence: TGTGCCAGCAGCTCAATTCATGGAAACACCATATATTTT. This encodes CASSSIHGNTIYF. Supplemented by reference TRBV7-2 and TRBJ1-3, the full variable domain reads GAGVSQSPSNKVTEKGKDVELRCDPISGHTALYWYRQSLGQGLEFLIYFQGNSAPDKSGLPSDRFSAERTGGSVSTLTIQRTQQEDSAVYLCASSSIHGNTIYFGEGSWLTVV.

The chain couples TRBV5-1 to TRBJ1-3; D is uncertain. Germline CDR1 reads SGHRS; CDR2 reads YFSETQ. Trimming shortened V by 4 bases and J by 0 bases, and 8 bases separated the two germline ends. The CDR3 runs to 14 residues. CDR3 nucleotide sequence: TGCGCCAGCAGCCCCCTGAGCTCTGGAAACACCATATATTTT. This gives the protein CASSPLSSGNTIYF.

The rearrangement joins TRBV28 to TRBJ1-2; D unclear. Trimming left V 8 bases short and J 5 bases short, with 3 bases between. The CDR3 has 9 amino acids. CDR1 is MDHEN, CDR2 SYDVKM, per germline. CDR3 in DNA: TGTGCCAGCCCTTATGGCTACACCTTC. This sequence encodes CASPYGYTF.

In its sample, this clone was seen a few times. The chain recombines TRBV27 with TRBJ2-7; 8 bases fit TRBD2. CDR3 length: 14 residues. Germline CDR1 is MNHEY and CDR2 is SMNVEV (reference sequence). Trimming at V came to 7 bases and at J to 2 bases, leaving 7 bases not matched to a gene. The CDR3 reads CASTSGGRTYEQYF. The CDR3 DNA is TGTGCCAGCACCTCGGGGGGGAGGACCTACGAGCAGTACTTC.

This chain links TRBV5-1 with TRBJ1-6; no definite D call. V dropped 4 bases and J dropped 6 bases, with 11 bases sitting between them. The CDR3 has 14 residues. From germline, CDR1 is SGHRS and CDR2 YFSETQ. CDR3 nucleotide sequence: TGCGCCAGCAGCAGAATTGTAGCTAATTCACCCCTCCACTTT. This encodes CASSRIVANSPLHF.

The chain links TRBV6-5 to TRBJ2-3; D might be TRBD1 (5 bases). In germline, CDR1 is MNHEY, CDR2 SVGAGI. The CDR3 sequence is 12 residues long. The V end lost 8 bases, the J end lost 4 bases, and 10 bases lay between the germline ends. The CDR3 region has the DNA TGTGCCAGCCGGACATCCGCAGATACGCAGTATTTT. Translating it yields CASRTSADTQYF.

This chain uses TRBV7-2 with TRBJ2-3, with 11 positions matching TRBD2. This CDR3 has 15 amino acids. Germline values: CDR1 SGHTA, CDR2 FQGNSA. Trimming took 0 bases from V and 4 from J; bases not matched to a gene: 0. The CDR3 region is CASSLAGLAADTQYF. As DNA, the CDR3 is TGTGCCAGCAGCTTAGCGGGACTAGCGGCAGATACGCAGTATTTT.

This chain connects TRBV4-2 to TRBJ1-4; 9 bases line up with TRBD1. With 0 bases clipped from V and 6 bases from J, the junction kept 5 bases outside the gene matches. The germline CDR1 and CDR2 sequences are LGHNA and YNFKEQ. This CDR3 is built from 16 residues. DNA for the CDR3: TGTGCCAGCAGCCAAGAGGACAGGGGAGGGGATGAAAAACTGTTTTTT. This encodes CASSQEDRGGDEKLFF.

This rearrangement joins TRBV27 to TRBJ1-5, with a tentative D call TRBD1 (6 bases). The CDR3 spans 13 residues. Germline V gene data show CDR1 as MNHEY and CDR2 as SMNVEV (reference sequence). Trimming removed 6 bases at V and 6 bases at J, with 12 bases between. This chain's CDR3 is CASSLRGSQPQHF. CDR3 in DNA: TGTGCCAGCAGCCTGAGGGGGAGTCAGCCCCAGCATTTT.

The chain combines TRBV29-1 with TRBJ1-1; D may be TRBD1 (6 bases). CDR1 is SQVTM, CDR2 ANQGSEA, per germline. Trimming stripped 5 bases from V and 0 bases from J, with 10 bases between. The CDR3 is 13 residues long. CDR3 nucleotides: TGCAGCGTTAAACAGGGCATGAACACTGAAGCTTTCTTT. Translation: CSVKQGMNTEAFF.

This clone was seen a single time. Lacking the conserved final phenylalanine or tryptophan, this CDR3 likely reflects a read error. No DNA is shown, since the ends of the CDR3 on it are uncertain; the CDR3 is the one TCRdb lists. The V and J genes are TRBV20-1 and TRBJ1-1; the DNA was not compared with TRBD1, the D call given in the table. Germline values: CDR1 DFQATT, CDR2 SNEGSKA (reference sequence). The CDR3 has 10 amino acids, counting both end residues. This CDR3 is CSARDRGLEL.

The rearrangement joins TRBV30 to TRBJ2-6; D unresolved. The CDR3 sequence is 13 residues long. V lost 5 bases, J lost 0 bases, and 5 bases lay in between. Germline values: CDR1 GTSNPN, CDR2 SVGIG (reference sequence). CDR3 bases: TGTGCCTGGTCTTTCTCTGGGGCCAACGTCCTGACTTTC. Translating it yields CAWSFSGANVLTF.

The V and J genes are TRBV25-1 and TRBJ2-4; tentatively, D is TRBD1 (5 bases). This CDR3 comprises 15 residues. V was cut by 2 bases and J by 5 bases, with 13 bases left in between. CDR1 and CDR2 from the germline V gene are MGHDK and SYGVNS. CDR3 region: CASSEGYGQQNIQYF. In DNA form, the CDR3 reads TGTGCCAGCAGTGAAGGGTATGGACAACAAAACATTCAGTACTTC.

The V gene is TRBV29-1, the J gene TRBJ2-3; D gene ambiguous. Germline CDR1 is SQVTM and CDR2 is ANQGSEA. V was pared by 4 bases and J by 2 bases, with 10 bases between. The length of the CDR3 is 13 residues. CDR3 in amino acids: CSVGAHITDTQYF. The CDR3 DNA sequence: TGCAGCGTTGGTGCACATATCACAGATACGCAGTATTTT.

The chain uses TRBV5-6 and TRBJ2-5; 7 positions match TRBD1. The CDR3 sequence is 12 residues long. The germline CDR1 and CDR2 sequences are SGHDT and YYEEEE. V shed 2 bases and J 5 bases; nucleotides not matched to a gene: 0. The CDR3: CASSFRGETQYF. The CDR3 DNA sequence: TGTGCCAGCAGCTTCAGGGGGGAGACCCAGTACTTC.

The chain employs TRBV7-3 and TRBJ2-3; TRBD2 might be the D (7 bases). CDR3 length equals 14 residues. The V end lost 3 bases, the J end lost 4 bases, and 11 bases lay between the germline ends. Per the germline V gene, CDR1 is SGHTA and CDR2 is FQGTGA. The CDR3 nucleotides read TGTGCCAGCAGCTTTCGGGGGGCCGCAGATACGCAGTATTTT. As protein: CASSFRGAADTQYF.

V is TRBV27 and J is TRBJ1-5, with 7 bases matching TRBD1. The CDR3 has 15 residues. Trimming took 6 bases from V and 6 from J; bases not matched to a gene: 11. Germline CDR1 reads MNHEY; CDR2 reads SMNVEV (reference sequence). The CDR3 bases are TGTGCCAGCAGCTTCAGGGGGGCCGTGGGTCAGCCCCAGCATTTT. Its translation: CASSFRGAVGQPQHF.

The rearrangement joins TRBV27 to TRBJ1-4; TRBD1 agrees at 7 bases. V lost 7 bases to trimming and J lost 8 bases; unmatched junction nucleotides: 16. Germline V gene sequence: CDR1 MNHEY, CDR2 SMNVEV (reference sequence). The CDR3 consists of 16 residues. This chain's CDR3 is CASTRIGTALGEKLFF. Here the CDR3 DNA reads TGTGCCAGCACTCGCATAGGGACAGCCTTGGGGGAAAAACTGTTTTTT. The full variable domain, in which reference TRBV27 and TRBJ1-4 provide the parts outside the CDR3, is EAQVTQNPRYLITVTGKKLTVTCSQNMNHEYMSWYRQDPGLGLRQIYYSMNVEVTDKGDVPEGYKVSRKEKRNFPLILESPSPNQTSLYFCASTRIGTALGEKLFFGSGTQLSVL.

Notes on this clone: This same CDR3 is encoded by further DNA sequences in the sample. The chain links TRBV5-1 to TRBJ1-4; D gene ambiguous. This CDR3 spans 15 amino acids. CDR1 SGHRS and CDR2 YFSETQ come from the germline V gene. V lost 0 bases and J 5 bases, leaving 11 bases between the germline ends. Written as DNA, the CDR3 is TGCGCCAGCAGCTTGGCCGAGGGAGGCAATGAAAAACTGTTTTTT. Amino acids: CASSLAEGGNEKLFF.

The rearrangement joins TRBV28 to TRBJ2-2; 10 bases agree with TRBD2. Germline CDR1 and CDR2: MDHEN and SYDVKM. The ends lost 8 bases at V and 5 bases at J; junction bases unmatched: 11. CDR3 length equals 16 residues. Here the CDR3 reads CASRLAGGSRTGELFF. CDR3 bases: TGTGCCAGCCGACTAGCGGGCGGGTCCCGGACCGGGGAGCTGTTTTTT.

The chain links TRBV5-6 to TRBJ2-6; tentative D call: TRBD1 (5 bases). CDR3 length: 15 amino acids. Trimming stripped 2 bases from V and 4 bases from J, with 10 bases between. The germline V gene has CDR1 SGHDT and CDR2 YYEEEE. Here the CDR3 DNA reads TGTGCCAGCAGCTTCAGGGTTCCCGGGGCCAACGTCCTGACTTTC. It codes for CASSFRVPGANVLTF. Based on the CDR3 plus reference TRBV5-6 and TRBJ2-6, the full variable domain is DAGVTQSPTHLIKTRGQQVTLRCSPKSGHDTVSWYQQALGQGPQFIFQYYEEEERQRGNFPDRFSGHQFPNYSSELNVNALLLGDSALYLCASSFRVPGANVLTFGAGSRLTVL.